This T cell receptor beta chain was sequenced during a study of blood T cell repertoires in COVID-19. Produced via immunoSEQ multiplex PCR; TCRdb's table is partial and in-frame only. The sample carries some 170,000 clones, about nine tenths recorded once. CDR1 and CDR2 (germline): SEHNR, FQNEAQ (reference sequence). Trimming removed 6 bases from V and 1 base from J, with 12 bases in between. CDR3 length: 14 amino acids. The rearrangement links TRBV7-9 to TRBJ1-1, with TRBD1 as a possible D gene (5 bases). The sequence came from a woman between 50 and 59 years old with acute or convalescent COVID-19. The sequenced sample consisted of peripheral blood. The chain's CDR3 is CASSWGLGNTEAFF. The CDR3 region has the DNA TGTGCCAGCAGTTGGGGCCTGGGGAACACTGAAGCTTTCTTT.